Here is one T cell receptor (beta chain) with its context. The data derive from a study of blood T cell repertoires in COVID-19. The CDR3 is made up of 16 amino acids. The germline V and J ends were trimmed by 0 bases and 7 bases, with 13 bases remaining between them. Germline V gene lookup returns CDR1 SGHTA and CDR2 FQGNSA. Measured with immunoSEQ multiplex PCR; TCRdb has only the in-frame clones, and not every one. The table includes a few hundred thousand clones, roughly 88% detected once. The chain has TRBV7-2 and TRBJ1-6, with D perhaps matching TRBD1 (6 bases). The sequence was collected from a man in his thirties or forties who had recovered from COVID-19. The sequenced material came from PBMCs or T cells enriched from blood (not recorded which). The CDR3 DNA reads TGTGCCAGCAGCTTAGCGGCCAGGGGCTCAAATTCACCCCTCCACTTT. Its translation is CASSLAARGSNSPLHF.